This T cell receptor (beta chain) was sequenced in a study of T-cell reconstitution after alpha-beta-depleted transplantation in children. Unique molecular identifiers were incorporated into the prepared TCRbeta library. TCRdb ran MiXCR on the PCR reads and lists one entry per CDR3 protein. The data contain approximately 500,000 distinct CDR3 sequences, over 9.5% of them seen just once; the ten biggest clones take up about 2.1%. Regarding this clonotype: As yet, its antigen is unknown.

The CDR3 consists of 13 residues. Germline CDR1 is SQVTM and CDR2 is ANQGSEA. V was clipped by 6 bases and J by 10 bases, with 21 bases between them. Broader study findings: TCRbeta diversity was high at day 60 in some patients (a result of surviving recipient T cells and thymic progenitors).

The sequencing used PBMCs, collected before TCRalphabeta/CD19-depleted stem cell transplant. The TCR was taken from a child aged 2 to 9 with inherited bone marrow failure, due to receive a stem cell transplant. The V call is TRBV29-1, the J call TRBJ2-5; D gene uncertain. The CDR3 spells CSVAPRRAGGQYF. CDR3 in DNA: TGCAGCGTAGCGCCACGAAGGGCCGGTGGCCAGTACTTC.